The 18 T cell receptor beta chains below all came from one sample that was sequenced in a study of T cell responses to AZD1222 COVID-19 vaccine. Assay: immunoSEQ multiplex PCR; the TCRdb copy retains only in-frame clones and omits some. This table holds about 120,000 clones, approximately 87% found once. The specimen comprised peripheral blood, sampled on day 0 of AZD1222 vaccination. Source of these receptors: an adult in good health.

This chain uses TRBV19 with TRBJ1-1, with D tentatively TRBD1 (5 bases). Germline CDR1 reads LNHDA; CDR2 reads SQIVND (reference sequence). The CDR3 has 15 residues. The V end lost 6 bases, the J end lost 2 bases, and 16 bases lay between the germline ends. This CDR3 reads CASRLGRGLNTEAFF. The CDR3 bases are TGTGCCAGTAGATTGGGGAGGGGCCTTAACACTGAAGCTTTCTTT. Full variable domain (rest looked up from reference TRBV19 and TRBJ1-1): DGGITQSPKYLFRKEGQNVTLSCEQNLNHDAMYWYRQDPGQGLRLIYYSQIVNDFQKGDIAEGYSVSREKKESFPLTVTSAQKNPTAFYLCASRLGRGLNTEAFFGQGTRLTVV.

The V call is TRBV18, the J call TRBJ2-5; no clear D gene. This CDR3 is 13 amino acids long. V lost 3 bases, J lost 2 bases, and 7 bases lay in between. The germline CDR1 and CDR2 sequences are KGHSH and LQKENI. The CDR3 nucleotides are TGTGCCAGCTCACCGACGCCTCAAGAGACCCAGTACTTC. This gives the protein CASSPTPQETQYF.

This sequence joins TRBV6-5 and TRBJ2-5, with D unresolved. This CDR3 has 11 residues. Trimming took off 2 bases at V and 5 bases at J, with 3 bases between the two ends. Germline V gene data show CDR1 as MNHEY and CDR2 as SVGAGI. CDR3 DNA: TGTGCCAGCAGTTACGGGGAGACCCAGTACTTC. As protein: CASSYGETQYF.

This clone was detected once. This chain links TRBV29-1 with TRBJ2-7; 7 bases agree with TRBD1. V gave up 4 bases and J gave up 4 bases; unmatched junction bases: 4. CDR1 SQVTM and CDR2 ANQGSEA come from the germline V gene. The CDR3 length is 12 residues. The CDR3 DNA reads TGCAGCGTTGTTGCCAGGGGGTACGAGCAGTACTTC. Translation: CSVVARGYEQYF.

V and J are TRBV2 and TRBJ1-5; 7 bases align to TRBD1. Germline CDR1 SNHLY, CDR2 FYNNEI. The CDR3 totals 15 residues. V trimming: 2 bases; J trimming: 1 base; junction bases outside the gene matches: 2. CDR3 sequence: CASSEQGVSNQPQHF. In DNA form, the CDR3 reads TGTGCCAGCAGTGAACAGGGGGTAAGCAATCAGCCCCAGCATTTT. Supplemented by reference TRBV2 and TRBJ1-5, the full variable domain reads EPEVTQTPSHQVTQMGQEVILRCVPISNHLYFYWYRQILGQKVEFLVSFYNNEISEKSEIFDDQFSVERPDGSNFTLKIRSTKLEDSAMYFCASSEQGVSNQPQHFGDGTRLSIL.

The rearrangement links TRBV24-1 to TRBJ2-7, with no clear D. The CDR3 has 12 amino acids. Trimming shortened V by 4 bases and J by 5 bases, and 8 bases separated the two germline ends. Germline V lookup: CDR1 KGHDR, CDR2 SFDVKD. In DNA form, the CDR3 reads TGTGCCACCAGTGACTCAGTAAACGAGCAGTACTTC. Encoded protein: CATSDSVNEQYF.

The chain carries TRBV18 and TRBJ2-2, with a weak D call TRBD1 (5 bases). V was pared by 1 base and J by 0 bases, with 6 bases between. The CDR3 contains 15 residues. From germline, CDR1 is KGHSH and CDR2 LQKENI. Written as DNA, the CDR3 is TGTGCCAGCTCACCACGACAGCCGAACACCGGGGAGCTGTTTTTT. The encoded protein is CASSPRQPNTGELFF.

The table lists this clone with a few counts. The V call is TRBV18, the J call TRBJ2-1; maybe TRBD1 (6 bases). The germline V gene encodes CDR1 KGHSH and CDR2 LQKENI. CDR3 size: 19 residues. Trimming took off 1 base at V and 7 bases at J, with 26 bases between the two ends. DNA for the CDR3: TGTGCCAGCTCACCACGCCGACAACAGGACAGAGTACTATGGAATGAGCAGTTCTTC. Its protein product is CASSPRRQQDRVLWNEQFF.

Notes on this clone: Germline and junction disagree at one end, which may indicate a read error. The gene calls are TRBV28 and TRBJ1-4, with a possible D match to TRBD1 (6 bases). CDR3 length equals 12 residues. In germline, CDR1 is MDHEN, CDR2 SYDVKM. The CDR3 protein is CASSGGGRHARF. In DNA, the CDR3 is TGTGCCAGCAGTGGGGGGGGGCGGCATGCTCGTTTT. The full variable domain, completed using reference TRBV28 and TRBJ1-4, is DVKVTQSSRYLVKRTGEKVFLECVQDMDHENMFWYRQDPGLGLRLIYFSYDVKMKEKGDIPEGYSVSREKKERFSLILESASTNQTSMYLCASSGGGRHARFGSGTQLSVL.

The chain joins TRBV27 to TRBJ1-6; D is uncertain. V lost 3 bases to trimming and J lost 4 bases, with 7 bases between them. The CDR3 spans 14 residues. Germline lookup yields CDR1 MNHEY and CDR2 SMNVEV (reference sequence). The CDR3 here is CASSFPGYNSPLHF. The CDR3 region has the DNA TGTGCCAGCAGTTTCCCAGGTTATAATTCACCCCTCCACTTT.

This rearrangement joins TRBV28 to TRBJ2-7; 12 bases are a match to TRBD2. The J segment lost 5 bases and the V segment lost 2 bases, leaving 10 bases of the junction unmatched. Looked up from germline, CDR1 is MDHEN and CDR2 is SYDVKM. This CDR3 has 17 amino acids. As DNA, the CDR3 is TGTGCCAGCAGTTTACCCAGACGACTAGCGGGAGTCGACGAGCAGTACTTC. It codes for CASSLPRRLAGVDEQYF.

V is TRBV7-3 and J is TRBJ2-2, with TRBD1 matching over 8 bases. The CDR3 is 15 residues long. The V segment lost 2 bases and the J segment 5 bases; nucleotides outside the gene matches: 4. From germline, CDR1 is SGHTA and CDR2 FQGTGA. As DNA, the CDR3 is TGTGCCAGCAGCTTAGGCAGGGGGCTTACCGGGGAGCTGTTTTTT. Encoded protein: CASSLGRGLTGELFF.

V gene TRBV28 combines with J gene TRBJ2-3; D gene unclear. V dropped 7 bases and J dropped 6 bases, with 17 bases sitting between them. The germline V gene encodes CDR1 MDHEN and CDR2 SYDVKM. The CDR3 length is 14 residues. The CDR3 nucleotides read TGTGCCAGCACCAGAGAGAGAATTGAGGATACGCAGTATTTT. Amino acid sequence: CASTRERIEDTQYF.

The chain employs TRBV19 and TRBJ1-3, with 8 bases fitting TRBD1. The length of the CDR3 is 15 residues. The J segment lost 3 bases and the V segment lost 6 bases, leaving 7 bases of the junction unmatched. CDR1 is LNHDA, CDR2 SQIVND, per germline (reference sequence). CDR3 protein: CASRWDRSLGNTIYF. DNA for the CDR3: TGTGCCAGTAGGTGGGACAGGTCCCTTGGAAACACCATATATTTT.

This clone has just one count. The rearrangement uses TRBV28 and TRBJ2-5, with D perhaps matching TRBD1 or TRBD2 (5 bases each). The germline V gene has CDR1 MDHEN and CDR2 SYDVKM. V lost 2 bases to trimming and J lost 9 bases, with 13 bases between them. The CDR3 covers 13 residues. The CDR3 DNA is TGTGCCAGCAGTTTAGGGGACCGAGCGGCCCAGTACTTC. It translates to CASSLGDRAAQYF.

The genes are TRBV9 and TRBJ2-3, with 7 bases that match TRBD1. Trimming took 0 bases from V and 5 from J; bases not matched to a gene: 9. CDR1 is SGDLS, CDR2 YYNGEE, per germline. This CDR3 comprises 16 residues. The CDR3, as DNA: TGTGCCAGCAGCGTAGAGGTATCGTCAGGGGGAGATACGCAGTATTTT. Its translation: CASSVEVSSGGDTQYF.

The rearrangement links TRBV7-2 to TRBJ2-5, with 8 bases aligning to TRBD1. With V trimmed by 3 bases and J by 5 bases, 5 bases remained unmatched. This CDR3 has 14 residues. In germline, CDR1 is SGHTA, CDR2 FQGNSA. This CDR3 reads CASSFPDREETQYF. CDR3 coding DNA: TGTGCCAGCAGCTTCCCGGACAGGGAGGAGACCCAGTACTTC.

This chain connects TRBV30 to TRBJ2-7; D may be TRBD1 or TRBD2 (5 bases each). This CDR3 is 14 amino acids long. V lost 2 bases, J lost 5 bases, and 16 bases lay in between. Looked up from germline, CDR1 is GTSNPN and CDR2 is SVGIG (reference sequence). The CDR3 sequence: CAWSTGRGTNEQYF. In DNA form, the CDR3 reads TGTGCCTGGAGTACGGGACGGGGAACTAACGAGCAGTACTTC.